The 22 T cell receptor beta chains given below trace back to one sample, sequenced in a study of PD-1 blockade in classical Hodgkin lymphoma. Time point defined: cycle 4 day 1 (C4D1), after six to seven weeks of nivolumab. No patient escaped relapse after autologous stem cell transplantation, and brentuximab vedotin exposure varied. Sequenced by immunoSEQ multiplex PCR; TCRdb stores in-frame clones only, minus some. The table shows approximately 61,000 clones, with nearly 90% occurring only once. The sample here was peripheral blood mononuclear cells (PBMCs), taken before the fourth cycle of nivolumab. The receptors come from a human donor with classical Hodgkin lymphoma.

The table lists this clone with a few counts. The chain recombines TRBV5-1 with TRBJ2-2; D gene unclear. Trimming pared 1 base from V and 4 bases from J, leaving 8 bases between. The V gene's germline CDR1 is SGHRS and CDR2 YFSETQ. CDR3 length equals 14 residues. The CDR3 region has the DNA TGCGCCAGCAGCTTGTTGGATGTCACCGGGGAGCTGTTTTTT. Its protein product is CASSLLDVTGELFF. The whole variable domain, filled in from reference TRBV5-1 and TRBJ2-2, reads KAGVTQTPRYLIKTRGQQVTLSCSPISGHRSVSWYQQTPGQGLQFLFEYFSETQRNKGNFPGRFSGRQFSNSRSEMNVSTLELGDSALYLCASSLLDVTGELFFGEGSRLTVL.

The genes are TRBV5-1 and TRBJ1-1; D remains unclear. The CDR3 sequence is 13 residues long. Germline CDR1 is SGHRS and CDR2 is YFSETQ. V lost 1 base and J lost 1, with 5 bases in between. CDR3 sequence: CASSLKGNTEAFF. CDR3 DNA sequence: TGCGCCAGCAGCTTGAAAGGGAACACTGAAGCTTTCTTT. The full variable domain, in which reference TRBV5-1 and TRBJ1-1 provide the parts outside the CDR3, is KAGVTQTPRYLIKTRGQQVTLSCSPISGHRSVSWYQQTPGQGLQFLFEYFSETQRNKGNFPGRFSGRQFSNSRSEMNVSTLELGDSALYLCASSLKGNTEAFFGQGTRLTVV.

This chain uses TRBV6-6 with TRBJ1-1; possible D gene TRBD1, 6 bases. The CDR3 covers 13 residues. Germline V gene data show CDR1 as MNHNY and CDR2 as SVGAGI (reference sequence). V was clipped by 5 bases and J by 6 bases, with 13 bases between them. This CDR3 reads CASSDRTVSEAFF. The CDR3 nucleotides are TGTGCCAGCAGTGACCGGACAGTCTCTGAAGCTTTCTTT.

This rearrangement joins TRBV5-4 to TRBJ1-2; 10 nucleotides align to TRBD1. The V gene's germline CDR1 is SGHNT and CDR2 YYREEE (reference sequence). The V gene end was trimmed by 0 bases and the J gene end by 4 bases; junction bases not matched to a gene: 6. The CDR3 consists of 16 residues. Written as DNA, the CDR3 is TGTGCCAGCAGCTTGGGTGGGACAGGGGTTATCTATGGCTACACCTTC. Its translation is CASSLGGTGVIYGYTF.

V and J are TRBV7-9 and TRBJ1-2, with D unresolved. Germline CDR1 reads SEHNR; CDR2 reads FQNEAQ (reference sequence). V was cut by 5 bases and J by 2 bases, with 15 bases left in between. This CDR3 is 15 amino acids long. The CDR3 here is CASSHFTFLNYGYTF. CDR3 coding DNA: TGTGCCAGCAGCCACTTTACCTTTTTAAACTATGGCTACACCTTC.

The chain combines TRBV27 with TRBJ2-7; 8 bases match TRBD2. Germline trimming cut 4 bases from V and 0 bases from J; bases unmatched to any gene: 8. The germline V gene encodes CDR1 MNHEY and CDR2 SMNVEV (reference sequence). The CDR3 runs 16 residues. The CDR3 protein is CASSSPGGGNSYEQYF. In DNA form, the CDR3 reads TGTGCCAGCAGTTCCCCCGGGGGGGGCAACTCCTACGAGCAGTACTTC.

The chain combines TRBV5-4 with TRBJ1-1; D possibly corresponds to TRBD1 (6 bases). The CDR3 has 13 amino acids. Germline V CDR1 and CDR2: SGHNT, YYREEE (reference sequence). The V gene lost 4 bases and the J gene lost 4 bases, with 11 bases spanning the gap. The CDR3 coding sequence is TGTGCCAGCAGCGAACAGGGTGGCACTGAAGCTTTCTTT. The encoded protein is CASSEQGGTEAFF.

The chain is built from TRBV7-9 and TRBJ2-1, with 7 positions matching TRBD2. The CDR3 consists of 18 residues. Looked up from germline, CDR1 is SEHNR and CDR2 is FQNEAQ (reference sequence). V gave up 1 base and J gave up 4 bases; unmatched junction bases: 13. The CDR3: CASSLVVRGLRPYNEQFF. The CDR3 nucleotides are TGTGCCAGCAGCTTAGTGGTTAGGGGACTAAGGCCTTACAATGAGCAGTTCTTC.

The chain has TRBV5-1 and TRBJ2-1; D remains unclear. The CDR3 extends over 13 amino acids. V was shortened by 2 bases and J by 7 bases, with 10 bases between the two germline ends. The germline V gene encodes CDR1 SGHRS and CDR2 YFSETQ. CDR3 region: CASSLDGPNEQFF. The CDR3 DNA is TGCGCCAGCAGCTTAGACGGACCTAATGAGCAGTTCTTC. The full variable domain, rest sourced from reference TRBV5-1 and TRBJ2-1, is KAGVTQTPRYLIKTRGQQVTLSCSPISGHRSVSWYQQTPGQGLQFLFEYFSETQRNKGNFPGRFSGRQFSNSRSEMNVSTLELGDSALYLCASSLDGPNEQFFGPGTRLTVL.

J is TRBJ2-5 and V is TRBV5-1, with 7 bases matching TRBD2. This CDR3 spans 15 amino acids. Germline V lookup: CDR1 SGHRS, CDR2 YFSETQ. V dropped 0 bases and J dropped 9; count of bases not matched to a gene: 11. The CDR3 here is CASSLASGLFLSQYF. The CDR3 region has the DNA TGCGCCAGCAGCTTGGCTAGCGGACTCTTTCTGTCCCAGTACTTC.

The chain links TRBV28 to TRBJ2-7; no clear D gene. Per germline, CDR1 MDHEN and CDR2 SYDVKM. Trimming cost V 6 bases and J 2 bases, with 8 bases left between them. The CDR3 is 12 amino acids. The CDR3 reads CASRKGPYEQYF. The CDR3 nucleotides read TGTGCCAGCAGAAAAGGGCCCTACGAGCAGTACTTC.

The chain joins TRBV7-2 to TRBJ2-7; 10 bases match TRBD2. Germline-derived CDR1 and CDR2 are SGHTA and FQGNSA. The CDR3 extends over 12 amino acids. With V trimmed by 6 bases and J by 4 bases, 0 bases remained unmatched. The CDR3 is CASRLAGYEQYF. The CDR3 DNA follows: TGTGCCAGCAGACTAGCGGGGTACGAGCAGTACTTC.

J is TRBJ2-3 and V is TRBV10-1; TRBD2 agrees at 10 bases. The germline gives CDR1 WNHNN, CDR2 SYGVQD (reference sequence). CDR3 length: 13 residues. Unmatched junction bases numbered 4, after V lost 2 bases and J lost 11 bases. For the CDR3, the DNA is TGCGCCAGCAGTGAGACCCTAGCGGGGGAGCAGTATTTT. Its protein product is CASSETLAGEQYF.

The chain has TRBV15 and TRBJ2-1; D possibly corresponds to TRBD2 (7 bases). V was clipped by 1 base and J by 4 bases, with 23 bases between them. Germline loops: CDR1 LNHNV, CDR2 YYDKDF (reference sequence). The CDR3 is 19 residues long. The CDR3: CATSRAHKPGGPRYNEQFF. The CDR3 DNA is TGTGCCACCAGCAGAGCACATAAACCCGGGGGGCCTCGGTACAATGAGCAGTTCTTC.

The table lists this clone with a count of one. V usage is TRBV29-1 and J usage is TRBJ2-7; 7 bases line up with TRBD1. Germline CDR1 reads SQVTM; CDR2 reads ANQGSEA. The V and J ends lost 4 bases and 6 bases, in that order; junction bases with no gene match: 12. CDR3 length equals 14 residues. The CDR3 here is CSVAPTRGLREQYF. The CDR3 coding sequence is TGCAGCGTTGCCCCGACGAGGGGGCTTCGCGAGCAGTACTTC.

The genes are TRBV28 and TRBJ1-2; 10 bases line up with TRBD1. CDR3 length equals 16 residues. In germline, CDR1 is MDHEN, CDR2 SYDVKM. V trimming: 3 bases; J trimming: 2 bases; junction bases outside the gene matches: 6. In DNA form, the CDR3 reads TGTGCCAGCAGTTTGGGGGGACAGGGGACGAACTATGGCTACACCTTC. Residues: CASSLGGQGTNYGYTF.

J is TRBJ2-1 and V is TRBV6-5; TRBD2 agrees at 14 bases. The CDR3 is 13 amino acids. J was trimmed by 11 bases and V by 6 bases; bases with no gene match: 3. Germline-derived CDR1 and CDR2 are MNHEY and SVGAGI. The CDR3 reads CASRGTSGGKQFF. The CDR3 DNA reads TGTGCCAGCAGGGGGACTAGCGGGGGAAAGCAGTTCTTC.

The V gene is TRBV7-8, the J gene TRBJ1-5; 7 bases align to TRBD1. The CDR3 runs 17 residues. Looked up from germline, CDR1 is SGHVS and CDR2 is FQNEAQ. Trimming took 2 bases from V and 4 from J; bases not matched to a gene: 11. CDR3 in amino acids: CASSLPGGDQGNQPQHF. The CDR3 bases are TGTGCCAGCAGCTTACCAGGGGGTGACCAGGGGAATCAGCCCCAGCATTTT.

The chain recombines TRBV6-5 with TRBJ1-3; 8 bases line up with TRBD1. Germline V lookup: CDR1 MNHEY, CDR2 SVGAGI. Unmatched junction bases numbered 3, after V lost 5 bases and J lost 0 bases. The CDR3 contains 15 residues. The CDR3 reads CASSQGQGSGNTIYF. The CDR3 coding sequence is TGTGCCAGCAGTCAAGGACAGGGCTCTGGAAACACCATATATTTT.

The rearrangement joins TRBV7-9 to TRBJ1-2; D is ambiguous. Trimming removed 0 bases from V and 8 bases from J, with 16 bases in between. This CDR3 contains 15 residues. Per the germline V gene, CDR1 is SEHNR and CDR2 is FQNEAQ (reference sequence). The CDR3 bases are TGTGCCAGCAGCTTAGCAGCCGGGTCGCCAGGAGGCTACACCTTC. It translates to CASSLAAGSPGGYTF.

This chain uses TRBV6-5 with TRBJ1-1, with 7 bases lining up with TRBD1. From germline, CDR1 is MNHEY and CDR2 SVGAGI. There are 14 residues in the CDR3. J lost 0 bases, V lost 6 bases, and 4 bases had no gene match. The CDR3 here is CASRPTGMNTEAFF. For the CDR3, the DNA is TGTGCCAGCAGGCCGACAGGGATGAACACTGAAGCTTTCTTT.

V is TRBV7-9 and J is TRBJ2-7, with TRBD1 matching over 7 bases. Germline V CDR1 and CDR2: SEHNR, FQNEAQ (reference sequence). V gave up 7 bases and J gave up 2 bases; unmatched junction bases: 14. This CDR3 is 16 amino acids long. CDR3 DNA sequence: TGTGCCAGCATCCCCCAGGAGACAGGGACAGCCTACGAGCAGTACTTC. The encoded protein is CASIPQETGTAYEQYF.